The source of this TCR beta chain is a study of T cell responses to AZD1222 COVID-19 vaccine. TCRdb keeps only in-frame clones here, not all; method: immunoSEQ multiplex PCR. The sample has about 200,000 clones; 90% to 95% are singletons. To note about this clone: Its antigen is not identified.

The germline CDR1 and CDR2 sequences are MNHEY and SMNVEV (reference sequence). The CDR3 is made up of 16 amino acids. The V gene lost 7 bases and the J gene lost 0 bases, with 16 bases spanning the gap. Whole-study findings and limits: There were repertoire samples only from the period after the peak T cell response. The study identified only a handful of AZD1222 recipients as seropositive at baseline.

This rearrangement joins TRBV27 to TRBJ2-1, with D unclear. This sequence was found in an adult who received the AZD1222 COVID-19 vaccine. The starting material was peripheral blood, obtained 28 days after the second AZD1222 dose. The CDR3 region is CASTHIDPFSYNEQFF. The CDR3 coding sequence is TGTGCCAGCACCCACATCGACCCATTCTCCTACAATGAGCAGTTCTTC.